A single sample is the source of the 20 T cell receptor beta chains below, sequenced in a study of human T cells and chemical hapten exposure (dated by TCRdb to the early 2020s). Receptor libraries were prepared by RACE. The listed sequencing device is NextSeq 500. TCRdb reanalyzed the raw reads on its own, using fastp at Q25 for trimming and MiXCR for clone calling, and kept in-frame beta chains. Rows are unified per CDR3 protein, each entry keeping the most common DNA and genes. This sample holds approximately 90,000 distinct CDR3 sequences; 10% were observed only once. 2% to 2.5% of the sample lies in the top ten. The sample's time point label, in plain terms: patch test 1, 2 weeks after DPC sensitization. Taken with the paper, the label for treatment or condition translates to: therapeutic diphenylcyclopropenone sensitization with weekly scalp DPC. This specimen was whole blood, taken in connection with sensitization to the hapten diphenylcyclopropenone (DPC). The receptors here all came from a man aged 40-49 years with alopecia areata. Some clones in this sample may be carry-over from other donors' samples.

The V call is TRBV29-1, the J call TRBJ2-1, with TRBD2 identical over 13 bases. CDR3 length: 16 amino acids. Germline CDR1 and CDR2: SQVTM and ANQGSEA. The CDR3 spells CTGNRPGLAGVPEQFF. The CDR3 DNA is TGCACCGGAAACAGGCCCGGACTAGCGGGAGTTCCTGAGCAGTTCTTC.

The gene calls are TRBV7-8 and TRBJ2-1, with TRBD2 identical over 14 bases. Germline CDR1 and CDR2: SGHVS and FQNEAQ. V was pared by 2 bases and J by 9 bases, with 15 bases of the junction left unmatched. The CDR3 consists of 19 residues. Here the CDR3 reads CASSLFGGTGTSGRREQFF. The CDR3, as DNA: TGTGCCAGCAGCTTATTCGGGGGGACAGGGACTAGCGGGAGACGTGAGCAGTTCTTC.

This clonotype has at least ten counts. V usage is TRBV5-5 and J usage is TRBJ1-2, with 7 bases lining up with TRBD1. The V segment lost 5 bases and the J segment 2 bases; nucleotides outside the gene matches: 6. Germline V gene lookup returns CDR1 SGHKS and CDR2 YYEKEE (reference sequence). The CDR3 spans 14 residues. The CDR3 loop reads CASSPRDRNYGYTF. The CDR3 nucleotides are TGTGCCAGCAGTCCCCGGGACAGAAACTATGGCTACACCTTC.

This clonotype showed up just a few times. The chain joins TRBV12-5 to TRBJ2-1; possibly TRBD2 for D (5 bases). The germline V gene encodes CDR1 LGHNT and CDR2 FRNRAP. Trimming left V 3 bases short and J 3 bases short, with 15 bases between. This CDR3 has 16 residues. CDR3: CASGFQIGLSYNEQFF. For the CDR3, the DNA is TGTGCTAGTGGTTTCCAAATTGGACTTAGCTACAATGAGCAGTTCTTC.

The table lists this clonotype with many counts. The gene calls are TRBV6-2 or TRBV6-3 and TRBJ2-1; 7 nucleotides line up with TRBD2. The junction had 4 bases not matched to a gene; V was cut back by 6 bases and J by 2 bases. From germline, CDR1 is MNHEY and CDR2 SVGEGT. The CDR3 loop spans 14 amino acids. Here the CDR3 reads CASRPGGTYNEQFF. In DNA, the CDR3 is TGTGCCAGCAGACCGGGAGGTACCTACAATGAGCAGTTCTTC.

This clonotype was counted many times. The rearrangement joins TRBV11-2 to TRBJ2-7; 11 bases fit TRBD2. V lost 3 bases to trimming and J lost 6 bases; unmatched junction nucleotides: 7. The CDR3 extends over 15 amino acids. The germline V gene has CDR1 SGHAT and CDR2 FQNNGV. The CDR3 DNA sequence: TGTGCCAGCAGCTTTACTAGCGGGAGCCCGCGCGAGCAGTACGTC. Its protein product is CASSFTSGSPREQYV.

The rearrangement links TRBV28 to TRBJ2-3, with a weak D call TRBD1 (6 bases). There are 18 residues in the CDR3. Germline CDR1 MDHEN, CDR2 SYDVKM. Trimming took 2 bases from V and 4 from J, leaving 22 bases between them. In nucleotides, the CDR3 is TGTGCCAGCAGTTTAAACCAACTGGGGGCCGTATACGCAGATACGCAGTATTTT. It yields the protein CASSLNQLGAVYADTQYF.

The chain employs TRBV20-1 and TRBJ1-1, with a tentative D call TRBD1 (6 bases). The CDR3 has 14 amino acids. Trimming cost V 1 base and J 4 bases, with 13 bases left between them. Per the germline V gene, CDR1 is DFQATT and CDR2 is SNEGSKA (reference sequence). Here the CDR3 reads CSARVGGPSTEAFF. In DNA form, the CDR3 reads TGCAGTGCTAGAGTTGGGGGCCCGAGCACTGAAGCTTTCTTT.

This chain links TRBV20-1 with TRBJ2-5; 8 bases line up with TRBD2. Germline values: CDR1 DFQATT, CDR2 SNEGSKA (reference sequence). There are 16 residues in the CDR3. J gave up 1 base and V 3 bases, and 10 bases lay outside the gene matches. CDR3 DNA: TGCAGTGCTAGCACCGGGACTAGTATCTCCCAAGAGACCCAGTACTTC. It codes for CSASTGTSISQETQYF.

This clonotype appeared many times. The chain joins TRBV7-6 to TRBJ2-7; D uncertain. Trimming left V 3 bases short and J 7 bases short, with 19 bases between. There are 15 residues in the CDR3. Looked up from germline, CDR1 is SGHVS and CDR2 is FNYEAQ. CDR3 loop: CASSLYRGGFGEQYF. For the CDR3, the DNA is TGTGCCAGCAGCTTGTATCGCGGCGGATTTGGGGAGCAGTACTTC.

This clonotype was recorded many times. The chain carries TRBV7-9 and TRBJ1-3; no reliable D call. The germline CDR1 and CDR2 sequences are SEHNR and FQNEAQ (reference sequence). V dropped 4 bases and J dropped 3 bases, with 19 bases sitting between them. The CDR3 length is 17 residues. The CDR3 region is CASSSGILADHGNTIYF. Written as DNA, the CDR3 is TGTGCCAGCAGCTCCGGGATCCTGGCCGACCATGGAAACACCATATATTTT.

This clonotype was observed a few times. The chain carries TRBV6-2 or TRBV6-3 and TRBJ2-2; no firm D call. CDR1 is MNHEY and CDR2 is SVGEGT in the germline V gene. V was trimmed by 5 bases and J by 5 bases, leaving 9 bases between them. The CDR3 has 13 amino acids. The CDR3 here is CASSPTWTGELFF. CDR3 coding DNA: TGTGCCAGCAGTCCTACCTGGACCGGGGAGCTGTTTTTT.

The V and J genes are TRBV29-1 and TRBJ1-1; D is uncertain. This CDR3 spans 14 amino acids. V was pared by 3 bases and J by 4 bases, with 15 bases between. Germline CDR1 is SQVTM and CDR2 is ANQGSEA. In DNA, the CDR3 is TGCAGCGTTGAGGGCAGTTTGGGAACCACTGAAGCTTTCTTT. Its protein is CSVEGSLGTTEAFF.

The chain uses TRBV5-4 and TRBJ2-5; TRBD1 is a possible D gene (6 bases). CDR3 size: 13 residues. The germline gives CDR1 SGHNT, CDR2 YYREEE (reference sequence). The V gene lost 0 bases and the J gene lost 3 bases, with 6 bases spanning the gap. CDR3 protein: CASSLGTEETQYF. The CDR3 bases are TGTGCCAGCAGCTTGGGGACAGAAGAGACCCAGTACTTC.

The sample holds many counts of this clonotype. The J gene is TRBJ1-1, the V gene TRBV20-1; D not resolved. V shed 1 base and J shed 3 bases, with 15 bases lying between them. The CDR3 sequence is 15 residues long. Looked up from germline, CDR1 is DFQATT and CDR2 is SNEGSKA (reference sequence). The CDR3 is CSARGQEEWDTEAFF. For the CDR3, the DNA is TGCAGTGCTAGAGGCCAGGAAGAATGGGACACTGAAGCTTTCTTT.

This clonotype occurred a few times. The V call is TRBV29-1, the J call TRBJ2-1, with TRBD2 matching over 12 bases. CDR1 is SQVTM, CDR2 ANQGSEA, per germline. The V and J ends lost 7 bases and 6 bases, in that order; junction bases with no gene match: 16. This CDR3 has 17 amino acids. The CDR3 loop reads CSGGDPRLAGDGNEQFF. The CDR3 bases are TGCAGCGGGGGGGACCCAAGACTAGCGGGAGATGGCAATGAGCAGTTCTTC.

The chain links TRBV10-3 to TRBJ1-3; 8 bases are shared with TRBD1. The germline V gene encodes CDR1 ENHRY and CDR2 SYGVKD. The V segment lost 4 bases and the J segment 0 bases; nucleotides outside the gene matches: 8. The CDR3 consists of 17 residues. The CDR3 protein is CAISGRTGPSSGNTIYF. The CDR3 DNA reads as TGTGCCATCAGTGGAAGGACAGGGCCCAGCTCTGGAAACACCATATATTTT.

CDR3: CSAPRDNSLGGALFF. CDR3 coding DNA: TGCAGTGCCCCCCGGGATAATAGTTTGGGGGGGGCCCTGTTTTTT. The chain is built from TRBV20-1 and TRBJ2-2, with D possibly being TRBD2 (7 bases). Trimming left V 6 bases short and J 14 bases short, with 28 bases between. CDR3 size: 15 residues. Germline V gene lookup returns CDR1 DFQATT and CDR2 SNEGSKA (reference sequence).

The rearrangement uses TRBV20-1 and TRBJ2-5; D uncertain. Looked up from germline, CDR1 is DFQATT and CDR2 is SNEGSKA (reference sequence). Trimming cost V 5 bases and J 6 bases, with 19 bases left between them. The CDR3 length is 14 residues. CDR3 residues: CSAPYRAQRQTQYF. CDR3 DNA sequence: TGCAGTGCTCCATACCGGGCCCAGAGGCAGACCCAGTACTTC.

This clonotype has a count of ten or more. The chain recombines TRBV7-9 with TRBJ2-1; TRBD1 matches at 8 bases. Germline V gene data show CDR1 as SEHNR and CDR2 as FQNEAQ (reference sequence). The CDR3 consists of 15 residues. With V trimmed by 6 bases and J by 2 bases, 6 bases remained unmatched. The CDR3 DNA reads as TGTGCCAGCAGTCCAGGGGGCTTTACCTACAATGAGCAGTTCTTC. It yields the protein CASSPGGFTYNEQFF. Variable domain in full (rest from reference TRBV7-9 and TRBJ2-1): DTGVSQNPRHKITKRGQNVTFRCDPISEHNRLYWYRQTLGQGPEFLTYFQNEAQLEKSRLLSDRFSAERPKGSFSTLEIQRTEQGDSAMYLCASSPGGFTYNEQFFGPGTRLTVL.